These T cell receptor beta chains were read from a single sample in a study of identical twins. A single record per CDR3 protein comes from TCRdb applying MiXCR to the 5' RACE reads. Here the sample spans under 250,000 distinct CDR3 sequences, roughly 13% being singletons. The sample was also reused in another study, on yellow fever vaccine responses in identical twins.

Sequencing was done on a sample of memory (CD45RO+) T cells sorted from blood. These receptors came from a woman under 30 in good health. CDR3s leave out the opening cysteine and the closing phenylalanine or tryptophan.

v_call cdr3_aa
TRBV2 ASTQGGGETQY
TRBV20-1 SARAPPLH
TRBV24-1 ATGSPPGRSGQSNTGELF
TRBV6-5 ASSYLISGANVLT
TRBV28 ASKPAGQGTDTQY
TRBV20-1 SARLTGETQY
TRBV7-2 ASSLVGSGSGETQY
TRBV15 ATHANGTGGIGELF
TRBV21-1 ASSKTEGERSYNEQF
TRBV5-1 ASSPGGAASSYEQY
TRBV5-1 ASSLEAGLNEQY
TRBV15 ATSRDGGSGTEAF
TRBV25-1 ASSESQGRPNEKLF
TRBV14 ASSQGWQYTDTQY
TRBV6-6 ASSYTDQPQH
TRBV29-1 SVAVGNYEQY
TRBV24-1 ATAGTGSYEQY
TRBV7-9 AGQALNTEAF
TRBV2 ASSGEVSTDTQY
TRBV11-3 ASSLASFNEQF
TRBV27 ASSLGTRQY
TRBV10-3 AISRDTDSPLH
TRBV2 ASSSQGVRGETQY
TRBV27 ASSAWLGQGNQPQH
TRBV20-1 SARDLRGGSGANVLT
TRBV20-1 SADTGSSYNEQF
TRBV7-3 ASSSGLDSYTQY
TRBV15 ATSRGGAGNTIY
TRBV11-2 ASSFFWTSGGLETQY
TRBV2 ASSPPFGASNQPQH
TRBV4-3 ASSQDLGDTQY
TRBV3-1 ASSPSPADTQY
TRBV10-3 ASLAGPNTGELF
TRBV20-1 SVTLDVTYEQY
TRBV27 ASSSGSPYEQY
TRBV20-1 SARWGGTGELF
TRBV12-3/TRBV12-4 ASSLGGSGGYT
TRBV18 ASSPSSGRTNTGELF
TRBV5-1 ASSLFTGGRFGANVLT
TRBV6-1 ASSLTSPTDTQY
TRBV5-4 ASRRDRGRGTEAF
TRBV29-1 SVGGRQGQSGEKLF
TRBV3-1 ASSQAGTVSGANVLT
TRBV6-2/TRBV6-3 ASSYGTSEFGQY
TRBV12-3/TRBV12-4 ASSLRGGGGATQY
TRBV20-1 SSLLERTDTQY
TRBV2 ASKGVGGTTDTQY
TRBV15 ATSREVAGGPDTQY
TRBV28 ASSLPTGNYEQY
TRBV20-1 SADGTSGGPSYNEQF
TRBV20-1 SASRAGDTGELF
TRBV2 ASRRDSNEQF
TRBV29-1 SVGGGQTQY
TRBV6-2/TRBV6-3 ASGLAGGEAKNIQY
TRBV5-1 ASSLTSGADTQY
TRBV7-2 ASTRWTGTGNTIY
TRBV7-9 ASSHNRQGRRSPLH
TRBV3-1 ASSQGANTEAF